These 16 T cell receptor beta chains share one sample of origin, sequenced in a study of cytomegalovirus exposure and HLA in healthy donors. The PCR used 60 Vbeta and 13 Jbeta primers. Data came from immunoSEQ multiplex PCR; TCRdb stores just in-frame clones and leaves some out. The top ten clones hold 1% to 1.5% of a sample with more than 110,000 clones, around 73% of them seen once. Material for sequencing was PBMCs. The receptors come from a woman aged 40-49 years in good health and CMV-seronegative.

The gene calls are TRBV27 and TRBJ1-3, with D uncertain. Germline CDR1 MNHEY, CDR2 SMNVEV (reference sequence). V lost 0 bases and J lost 4, with 4 bases in between. The CDR3 totals 13 residues. DNA for the CDR3: TGTGCCAGCAGTTTATCCGAGGGAAACACCATATATTTT. Protein product: CASSLSEGNTIYF.

In this sample, this clone turned up a few times. This chain connects TRBV5-6 to TRBJ1-2; the D is unclear. V was shortened by 2 bases and J by 11 bases, with 10 bases between the two germline ends. Germline CDR1 SGHDT, CDR2 YYEEEE. CDR3 length: 11 amino acids. For the CDR3, the DNA is TGTGCCAGCAGCTTTGAGAGTGCGTACACCTTC. It yields the protein CASSFESAYTF.

The chain carries TRBV5-4 and TRBJ2-3, with 12 bases matching TRBD2. Per germline, CDR1 SGHNT and CDR2 YYREEE (reference sequence). The V segment lost 0 bases and the J segment 2 bases; nucleotides outside the gene matches: 7. The CDR3 spans 18 residues. The CDR3, as DNA: TGTGCCAGCAGCTTGGGGCTAGCGGGGGGGTTACCCACAGATACGCAGTATTTT. It translates to CASSLGLAGGLPTDTQYF.

The chain employs TRBV9 and TRBJ1-1; no reliable D call. V lost 2 bases and J lost 0, with 14 bases in between. The germline V gene has CDR1 SGDLS and CDR2 YYNGEE. This CDR3 has 16 amino acids. This chain's CDR3 is CASSVGFLTLNTEAFF. The CDR3 DNA is TGTGCCAGCAGCGTCGGTTTTCTTACTCTGAACACTGAAGCTTTCTTT. The variable domain in full, with the rest retrieved from reference TRBV9 and TRBJ1-1, is DSGVTQTPKHLITATGQRVTLRCSPRSGDLSVYWYQQSLDQGLQFLIQYYNGEERAKGNILERFSAQQFPDLHSELNLSSLELGDSALYFCASSVGFLTLNTEAFFGQGTRLTVV.

The chain carries TRBV6-5 and TRBJ1-3; D gene unclear. Trimming took 5 bases from V and 2 from J, leaving 13 bases between them. The V gene's germline CDR1 is MNHEY and CDR2 SVGAGI. This CDR3 has 15 amino acids. The CDR3 spells CASSHEAATGNTIYF. Here the CDR3 DNA reads TGTGCCAGCAGTCACGAGGCTGCGACTGGAAACACCATATATTTT.

This chain joins TRBV7-6 and TRBJ2-2; 7 nucleotides line up with TRBD1. With 4 bases clipped from V and 2 bases from J, the junction kept 13 bases outside the gene matches. Germline V gives CDR1 SGHVS, CDR2 FNYEAQ. The CDR3 loop spans 18 amino acids. The CDR3 region is CASSSSSNRGPNTGELFF. CDR3 nucleotide sequence: TGTGCCAGCAGCTCAAGCTCGAACAGGGGCCCTAACACCGGGGAGCTGTTTTTT.

This chain links TRBV9 with TRBJ2-2; the D gene is possibly TRBD2 (5 bases). There are 15 residues in the CDR3. Looked up from germline, CDR1 is SGDLS and CDR2 is YYNGEE. V was trimmed by 4 bases and J by 4 bases, leaving 14 bases between them. CDR3 region: CASSPRGLPTGELFF. The CDR3 DNA sequence: TGTGCCAGCAGCCCCCGGGGTCTGCCCACCGGGGAGCTGTTTTTT.

The chain joins TRBV7-9 to TRBJ1-2; D ambiguous. Germline CDR1 reads SEHNR; CDR2 reads FQNEAQ (reference sequence). V gave up 6 bases and J gave up 2 bases, with 16 bases separating them. The CDR3 has 15 amino acids. This chain's CDR3 is CASSSSRMTNYGYTF. The CDR3 bases are TGTGCCAGCAGTTCAAGCAGGATGACAAACTATGGCTACACCTTC.

The gene calls are TRBV27 and TRBJ1-6; no firm D call. This CDR3 has 13 residues. Deletions cut 6 bases from V and 8 bases from J, with 11 bases between. In germline, CDR1 is MNHEY, CDR2 SMNVEV (reference sequence). The CDR3 DNA is TGTGCCAGCAGACAGAGGAGGTATTCACCCCTCCACTTT. Its translation is CASRQRRYSPLHF.

V is TRBV11-1 and J is TRBJ2-1; TRBD2 matches at 8 bases. Trimming took 4 bases from V and 5 from J; bases not matched to a gene: 10. The CDR3 runs 16 residues. The germline gives CDR1 SGHAT, CDR2 FQDESV (reference sequence). For the CDR3, the DNA is TGTGCCAGCAGCTCCACGAGCGGGGGTGGTCACAATGAGCAGTTCTTC. It codes for CASSSTSGGGHNEQFF.

This chain joins TRBV6-5 and TRBJ2-7; 11 bases map to TRBD1. V lost 8 bases, J lost 6 bases, and 3 bases stayed unmatched. Germline CDR1 and CDR2: MNHEY and SVGAGI. This CDR3 spans 12 amino acids. The CDR3 loop reads CASRTGGGEQYV. CDR3 nucleotide sequence: TGTGCCAGCCGGACAGGGGGCGGCGAGCAGTACGTC.

The V call is TRBV5-4, the J call TRBJ2-3, with D perhaps TRBD1 (5 bases). Looked up from germline, CDR1 is SGHNT and CDR2 is YYREEE (reference sequence). The CDR3 consists of 14 residues. Deletions cut 4 bases from V and 2 bases from J, with 11 bases between. CDR3 sequence reads: CASSGAGFTDTQYF. DNA of the CDR3: TGTGCCAGCAGCGGGGCAGGGTTCACAGATACGCAGTATTTT.

This chain joins TRBV12-5 and TRBJ1-6; D not resolved. The CDR3 sequence is 14 residues long. V lost 1 base, J lost 8 bases, and 9 bases lay in between. In germline, CDR1 is LGHNT, CDR2 FRNRAP. The CDR3 DNA reads TGTGCTAGTGGTTTGGCCTCCACTTATTCACCCCTCCACTTT. It codes for CASGLASTYSPLHF.

The chain links TRBV5-1 to TRBJ1-2; 9 bases are a match to TRBD1. V lost 5 bases to trimming and J lost 4 bases; unmatched junction nucleotides: 12. The CDR3 is 16 amino acids. The germline V gene has CDR1 SGHRS and CDR2 YFSETQ. CDR3 bases: TGCGCCAGCAGAGACCCAGGACAGGGGCTGCTCTATGGCTACACCTTC. Its translation is CASRDPGQGLLYGYTF.

The V gene is TRBV7-9, the J gene TRBJ1-2, with TRBD1 identical over 9 bases. The CDR3 runs 15 residues. In germline, CDR1 is SEHNR, CDR2 FQNEAQ (reference sequence). The junction had 4 bases not matched to a gene; V was cut back by 1 base and J by 4 bases. The CDR3 nucleotides read TGTGCCAGCAGCTTAGGGGACAGGGTTCTCTATGGCTACACCTTC. Translated: CASSLGDRVLYGYTF.

The chain links TRBV27 to TRBJ1-2, with TRBD1 matching 8 bases. In germline, CDR1 is MNHEY, CDR2 SMNVEV (reference sequence). This CDR3 has 16 residues. V trimming: 4 bases; J trimming: 4 bases; junction bases outside the gene matches: 11. CDR3 nucleotide sequence: TGTGCCAGCAGTTGCGCCCAAGGACAGGGATGCTATGGCTACACCTTC. Encoded protein: CASSCAQGQGCYGYTF.